Listed here are 29 T cell receptor beta chains from one sample, sequenced in a study of T cells expressing NK-cell markers. TCRdb reprocessed the 5' RACE reads and stores each CDR3 protein as one record, lacking DNA. Recorded for this sample: about half a million distinct CDR3 sequences. Specimen: blood T cells: a sorted CD56 or NKG2C T cell subset, CD4+ or CD8+ T cells, or bulk PBMC T cells (not recorded which). These receptors all come from a woman aged 45-65 years in good health.

The rearrangement uses TRBV4-1 and TRBJ2-3. Looked up from germline, CDR1 is MGHRA and CDR2 is YSYEKL. This CDR3 comprises 16 residues. CDR3 amino acids: CASSQETSIDTDTQYF.

This chain uses TRBV27 with TRBJ2-3. The CDR3 covers 13 residues. Per germline, CDR1 MNHEY and CDR2 SMNVEV (reference sequence). Here the CDR3 reads CASSLTAVSSWYF.

The chain's CDR3 is CATSDYTGTGGWKAFF. The chain combines TRBV24-1 with TRBJ1-1; TCRdb calls TRBD1, which cannot be checked without DNA. The germline V gene has CDR1 KGHDR and CDR2 SFDVKD. The CDR3 length is 16 residues.

The chain recombines TRBV5-1 with TRBJ2-5; TCRdb's D gene call, TRBD1, goes unchecked for lack of DNA. This CDR3 is built from 15 residues. Germline V gene lookup returns CDR1 SGHRS and CDR2 YFSETQ. The CDR3: CASSAGPPPQETQYF. Full variable domain (rest looked up from reference TRBV5-1 and TRBJ2-5): KAGVTQTPRYLIKTRGQQVTLSCSPISGHRSVSWYQQTPGQGLQFLFEYFSETQRNKGNFPGRFSGRQFSNSRSEMNVSTLELGDSALYLCASSAGPPPQETQYFGPGTRLLVL.

The chain couples TRBV7-9 to TRBJ2-3; checking the TCRdb D call of TRBD1 is not possible without DNA. Germline loops: CDR1 SEHNR, CDR2 FQNEAQ (reference sequence). The CDR3 has 14 residues. This chain's CDR3 is CASSRTGSTDTQYF.

The rearrangement joins TRBV6-6 to TRBJ2-5; TCRdb calls TRBD1, which cannot be checked without DNA. Per the germline V gene, CDR1 is MNHNY and CDR2 is SVGAGI (reference sequence). CDR3 length: 14 residues. The CDR3 sequence is CASSYLTGQETQYF.

This chain links TRBV6-4 with TRBJ2-1; lacking DNA, the TRBD2 call made by TCRdb goes unchecked. The CDR3 runs 16 residues. The V gene's germline CDR1 is MRHNA and CDR2 SNTAGT. The CDR3 loop is CASYPLLAGQHNEQFF.

V and J are TRBV5-1 and TRBJ1-1. The CDR3 covers 14 residues. Germline V lookup: CDR1 SGHRS, CDR2 YFSETQ. The CDR3 reads CASSLGSGPPEAFF.

The J gene is TRBJ2-3, the V gene TRBV7-2; without DNA, the TCRdb call of TRBD2 cannot be checked. CDR1 is SGHTA and CDR2 is FQGNSA in the germline V gene. The CDR3 contains 18 residues. CDR3 residues: CASSLGTSGRRRGNTQYF.

The rearrangement joins TRBV6-6 to TRBJ2-1; TCRdb proposes TRBD2, but this gene call is untestable without DNA. CDR1 is MNHNY, CDR2 SVGAGI, per germline (reference sequence). The CDR3 is 15 residues long. Here the CDR3 reads CASSLLAGVNNEQFF.

The chain couples TRBV2 to TRBJ2-5; TCRdb returns TRBD1, unconfirmable since there is no DNA. Germline CDR1 reads SNHLY; CDR2 reads FYNNEI. The CDR3 contains 11 residues. The CDR3 is CASNREETQYF.

This chain connects TRBV29-1 to TRBJ2-7; TCRdb proposes TRBD1, but this gene call is untestable without DNA. The germline gives CDR1 SQVTM, CDR2 ANQGSEA. The CDR3 loop spans 13 amino acids. CDR3 residues: CSVASTGIYEQYF.

The chain couples TRBV5-1 to TRBJ2-3. The CDR3 runs to 15 residues. Germline V gene sequence: CDR1 SGHRS, CDR2 YFSETQ. The CDR3 region is CASSLSQVLTDTQYF.

The V gene is TRBV4-1, the J gene TRBJ1-2. CDR1 is MGHRA, CDR2 YSYEKL, per germline. CDR3 size: 14 residues. CDR3 loop: CASSPDAINYGYTF.

The chain links TRBV28 to TRBJ2-3. CDR1 is MDHEN, CDR2 SYDVKM, per germline. The CDR3 covers 11 residues. The CDR3 region is CASSGLDTQYF.

The chain links TRBV27 to TRBJ1-5. The CDR3 loop spans 16 amino acids. Germline lookup yields CDR1 MNHEY and CDR2 SMNVEV (reference sequence). Here the CDR3 reads CASSFLTTSGNQPQHF.

This chain joins TRBV27 and TRBJ1-4; the D call from TCRdb, TRBD1, cannot be confirmed without DNA. Germline V gene lookup returns CDR1 MNHEY and CDR2 SMNVEV (reference sequence). The CDR3 consists of 15 residues. CDR3 region: CASRQGDATNEKLFF.

V gene TRBV18 combines with J gene TRBJ1-3. Per the germline V gene, CDR1 is KGHSH and CDR2 is LQKENI. CDR3 length: 14 amino acids. The CDR3 loop is CASSPGSSGNTIYF.

This chain's CDR3 is CASSNSGASTDTQYF. This rearrangement joins TRBV5-1 to TRBJ2-3; TCRdb returns TRBD2, unconfirmable since there is no DNA. The CDR3 sequence is 15 residues long. CDR1 is SGHRS and CDR2 is YFSETQ in the germline V gene. The full variable domain, with the rest looked up from reference TRBV5-1 and TRBJ2-3, is KAGVTQTPRYLIKTRGQQVTLSCSPISGHRSVSWYQQTPGQGLQFLFEYFSETQRNKGNFPGRFSGRQFSNSRSEMNVSTLELGDSALYLCASSNSGASTDTQYFGPGTRLTVL.

This chain joins TRBV12-3 or TRBV12-4 and TRBJ2-7; TCRdb gives TRBD2 as the D gene, but with no DNA this cannot be confirmed. This CDR3 contains 15 residues. The CDR3 loop is CASSSTSGVTYEQYF.

This chain connects TRBV10-3 to TRBJ2-6; TCRdb outputs TRBD1, but without DNA this stays unchecked. The germline V gene has CDR1 ENHRY and CDR2 SYGVKD. This CDR3 region has 15 residues. CDR3 amino acids: CAISESRAGANVLTF.

This chain connects TRBV5-1 to TRBJ2-3; there is no DNA to check the TCRdb D call of TRBD1. This CDR3 comprises 17 residues. The germline gives CDR1 SGHRS, CDR2 YFSETQ. Here the CDR3 reads CASSLDPQGTSTDTQYF.

V and J are TRBV5-1 and TRBJ2-2; the D gene TCRdb calls, TRBD2, cannot be checked with no DNA. Germline V gene sequence: CDR1 SGHRS, CDR2 YFSETQ. The CDR3 contains 15 residues. The CDR3 sequence is CASILSGANTGELFF. Full variable domain (remainder filled in from reference TRBV5-1 and TRBJ2-2): KAGVTQTPRYLIKTRGQQVTLSCSPISGHRSVSWYQQTPGQGLQFLFEYFSETQRNKGNFPGRFSGRQFSNSRSEMNVSTLELGDSALYLCASILSGANTGELFFGEGSRLTVL.

The CDR3 protein is CASSWGGPNYGYTF. V usage is TRBV6-2 or TRBV6-3 and J usage is TRBJ1-2; absent DNA, TCRdb's TRBD1 call cannot be checked. Germline V gene data show CDR1 as MNHEY and CDR2 as SVGEGT. The CDR3 is 14 amino acids.

The V and J genes are TRBV15 and TRBJ2-1; the TCRdb call, TRBD2, lacks DNA for checking. This CDR3 contains 16 residues. Germline V CDR1 and CDR2: LNHNV, YYDKDF (reference sequence). CDR3 in amino acids: CATSARASRFSNEQFF.

The V gene is TRBV5-1, the J gene TRBJ1-4; checking the TCRdb D call of TRBD1 is not possible without DNA. Looked up from germline, CDR1 is SGHRS and CDR2 is YFSETQ. This CDR3 region has 15 residues. CDR3: CASSLGGRAGEKLFF.

The V call is TRBV5-1, the J call TRBJ2-1; with no DNA, the TCRdb D assignment of TRBD2 cannot be verified. The CDR3 totals 14 residues. Per the germline V gene, CDR1 is SGHRS and CDR2 is YFSETQ. The CDR3 here is CASSTELAGASQFF.

The chain links TRBV10-3 to TRBJ1-3; TCRdb designates TRBD1, a call that cannot be tested without DNA. This CDR3 contains 14 residues. CDR1 and CDR2 from the germline V gene are ENHRY and SYGVKD. CDR3 sequence reads: CAISESGTGNTIYF.

V and J are TRBV5-1 and TRBJ2-2; the D gene TCRdb calls, TRBD2, cannot be checked with no DNA. This CDR3 is 15 amino acids long. The germline V gene has CDR1 SGHRS and CDR2 YFSETQ. The CDR3 loop reads CASSSGLANTGELFF.